The T cell receptor (beta chain) described here comes from a study of beta chain features in type 1 diabetes. Study-wide findings and caveats: Shortening that was moderate but significant affected the TCRB CDR3s of Type 1 diabetes patients in all four CD4+ subsets. Because the template was cDNA, high-expressing cells might be over-represented. More deletions and fewer insertions at VDJ junctions were seen in type 1 diabetes patients.

cDNA synthesis used the whole RNA isolate, giving expressed TCRB sequences. Clones were read by immunoSEQ multiplex PCR, and TCRdb kept only the in-frame ones, dropping some. The profile shows under 350,000 clones, roughly 24% of them singletons. Trimming removed 7 bases at V and 3 bases at J, with 12 bases between. This CDR3 is 12 amino acids long. Germline V gene sequence: CDR1 GTSNPN, CDR2 SVGIG (reference sequence). In this sample, this clone turned up a few times. The antigen remains unidentified. This receptor was obtained from a woman aged 30 to 39 with type 1 diabetes. V gene TRBV30 combines with J gene TRBJ1-1; no clear D. The sequenced sample consisted of naive CD4+ T cells from blood. The CDR3 sequence: CAYSHGDTEAFF. CDR3 DNA sequence: TGTGCCTATTCACACGGGGACACTGAAGCTTTCTTT.